Listed below are T cell receptor beta chains from one sample, sequenced in a study of blood T cells in healthy people across ages. Each CDR3 protein gets one entry after TCRdb re-called the 5' RACE reads with MiXCR. The top ten clones hold 15% to 18% of a sample with hundreds of thousands of distinct CDR3 sequences, roughly 31% of them seen once. The specimen was blood. Receptors were obtained from a woman older than 75 in good health. Each CDR3 is given with its conserved first and last residue. A D gene is named only where the DNA matches it firmly. A row's size may be missing; if present it is once, few, many or a size class.

V	D	size	J	CDR3	DNA
TRBV12-3/TRBV12-4	.	.	TRBJ2-3	CASSFSSRVGTDAQYF	TGTGCCAGCAGTTTCTCTAGCAGAGTAGGCACAGATGCGCAGTATTTT
TRBV5-1	TRBD1	many	TRBJ2-1	CASSRRDRGPRSYNEQFF	TGCGCCAGCAGCCGTCGGGACAGGGGGCCCCGCTCCTACAATGAGCAGTTCTTC
TRBV5-6	TRBD1	many	TRBJ1-2	CASSGEGQLYGYTF	TGTGCCAGCAGCGGAGAGGGACAGCTGTATGGCTACACCTTC
TRBV6-5	TRBD1	many	TRBJ1-2	CASSYSRTGNYGYTF	TGTGCCAGCAGTTACTCGAGGACAGGGAACTATGGCTACACCTTC
TRBV4-3	TRBD2	many	TRBJ2-7	CASSQDWSGGTYEQYF	TGCGCCAGCAGCCAAGATTGGAGCGGGGGGACCTACGAGCAGTACTTC
TRBV12-3/TRBV12-4	.	.	TRBJ2-5	CASSVSGPKETQYF	TGTGCCAGCAGTGTCAGCGGGCCTAAAGAGACCCAGTACTTC
TRBV6-2/TRBV6-3	TRBD1	many	TRBJ2-5	CASSYSTGQAETQYF	TGTGCCAGCAGTTACTCGACGGGACAGGCTGAGACCCAGTACTTC
TRBV4-1	.	few	TRBJ2-2	CASSPGQVVTGELFF	TGCGCCAGCAGCCCCGGACAAGTGGTAACCGGGGAGCTGTTTTTT
TRBV12-3/TRBV12-4	TRBD2	many	TRBJ2-4	CASSLSQASGGAGNIQYF	TGTGCCAGCAGTTTGAGTCAGGCTAGCGGGGGGGCCGGGAACATTCAGTACTTC
TRBV7-2	.	many	TRBJ2-3	CASSPGTPQYF	TGTGCCAGCAGCCCAGGGACTCCGCAGTATTTT
TRBV13	TRBD2	.	TRBJ2-1	CASRLSLAGPGNEQFF	TGTGCCAGCAGACTCTCACTAGCGGGGCCGGGAAATGAGCAGTTCTTC